Shown below are 15 T cell receptor beta chains from a single sample sequenced in a study of regulatory T cells in long-lasting Graves disease. Relying on iRepertoire HTBI primers and Arm-PCR of CDR3 regions, the team built TCR beta libraries. TCRdb passed the multiplex PCR reads through MiXCR, listing each CDR3 protein once. Here the sample spans about 660,000 distinct CDR3 sequences, 25% to 35% being singletons. Time point indicated: persistent/refractory GD, antithyroid drugs over 5 years with positive TRAb. The TCR library was prepared using RNA isolated from PBMCs. Sequencing was performed on peripheral blood mononuclear cells (PBMCs), taken when the disease was refractory, from a patient treated with antithyroid drugs. These receptors were obtained from a female donor with Graves disease.

V and J are TRBV29-1 and TRBJ2-5; D ambiguous. The end of the DNA is better explained by TRBJ2-1, so the J call may be wrong. Germline CDR1 reads SQVTM; CDR2 reads ANQGSEA. There are 11 residues in the CDR3. As DNA, the CDR3 is TGCAGCGTTGGTTACACCAATGAGCAGTTCTTC. Protein: CSVGYTNEQFF.

The chain couples TRBV7-8 to TRBJ1-4, with D possibly being TRBD1 (5 bases). Germline assignment: CDR1 SGHVS and CDR2 FQNEAQ. Trimming removed 8 bases from V and 5 bases from J, with 18 bases in between. This CDR3 is 15 amino acids long. The CDR3 DNA follows: TGTGCCAGCGCCCGGGGTAGGGGAACAAATGAAAAACTGTTTTTT. It yields the protein CASARGRGTNEKLFF.

The sample holds a few counts of this clonotype. The V call is TRBV9, the J call TRBJ2-5; D not resolved. The CDR3 length is 15 residues. Germline CDR1 and CDR2: SGDLS and YYNGEE. Trimming cost V 0 bases and J 1 base, with 10 bases left between them. DNA of the CDR3: TGTGCCAGCAGCGTAGCCGCAGGACGCCAAGAGACCCAGTACTTC. This gives the protein CASSVAAGRQETQYF.

The rearrangement links TRBV12-3 or TRBV12-4 to TRBJ1-2; D is undetermined. The CDR3 spans 12 residues. V was pared by 6 bases and J by 4 bases, with 9 bases between. The CDR3 DNA sequence: TGTGCCAGCAGGCACCGGATCTATGGCTACACCTTC. Its translation is CASRHRIYGYTF.

This chain links TRBV30 with TRBJ1-5; 10 bases are shared with TRBD1. Looked up from germline, CDR1 is GTSNPN and CDR2 is SVGIG (reference sequence). With V trimmed by 5 bases and J by 7 bases, 8 bases remained unmatched. There are 14 residues in the CDR3. CDR3 sequence (DNA): TGTGCCTGGTCGAGGGACAGGGGAGGACAGCCCCAGCATTTT. Encoded protein: CAWSRDRGGQPQHF. The full variable domain, completed using reference TRBV30 and TRBJ1-5, is SQTIHQWPATLVQPVGSPLSLECTVEGTSNPNLYWYRQAAGRGLQLLFYSVGIGQISSEVPQNLSASRPQDRQFILSSKKLLLSDSGFYLCAWSRDRGGQPQHFGDGTRLSIL.

The sample holds many counts of this clonotype. The V and J genes are TRBV15 and TRBJ1-5; D unclear. V was pared by 0 bases and J by 7 bases, with 10 bases between. The CDR3 spans 14 residues. Germline V gives CDR1 LNHNV, CDR2 YYDKDF (reference sequence). The CDR3 nucleotides read TGTGCCACCAGCAGAGATCGCGTGAGACAGCCCCAGCATTTT. Its translation is CATSRDRVRQPQHF.

This clonotype was found many times. The chain has TRBV28 and TRBJ1-2, with 7 bases matching TRBD1. The CDR3 covers 12 residues. CDR1 MDHEN and CDR2 SYDVKM come from the germline V gene. Trimming removed 2 bases from V and 7 bases from J; junction bases left unmatched: 1. The chain's CDR3 is CASSLPGGGYTF. The CDR3 region has the DNA TGTGCCAGCAGTTTACCAGGGGGTGGCTACACCTTC.

This clonotype was seen only a few times. The chain employs TRBV12-3 or TRBV12-4 and TRBJ1-5; D not resolved. Trimming cost V 5 bases and J 4 bases, with 15 bases left between them. CDR3 length: 15 residues. CDR3 bases: TGTGCCAGCAGTCAGACCCTGTTAGGGAATCAGCCCCAGCATTTT. It yields the protein CASSQTLLGNQPQHF.

This clonotype was observed a few times. The gene calls are TRBV20-1 and TRBJ2-2; D unresolved. The V gene's germline CDR1 is DFQATT and CDR2 SNEGSKA (reference sequence). Deletions cut 5 bases from V and 7 bases from J, with 11 bases between. The CDR3 is made up of 12 amino acids. CDR3 bases: TGCAGTGCTCGCTTATTGGGCGGGGAGCTGTTTTTT. This translates into CSARLLGGELFF.

The chain recombines TRBV29-1 with TRBJ1-2; the D gene is possibly TRBD1 (5 bases). The CDR3 has 12 amino acids. V lost 7 bases and J lost 3, with 12 bases in between. From germline, CDR1 is SQVTM and CDR2 ANQGSEA. DNA for the CDR3: TGCAGCGGTCAGGGAGTAGACTATGGCTACACCTTC. Its protein is CSGQGVDYGYTF.

This clonotype was seen more than once but under ten times. The chain uses TRBV6-2 or TRBV6-3 and TRBJ1-6, with D hard to call. CDR3 length: 15 residues. Germline CDR1 MNHEY, CDR2 SVGEGT. Trimming took 5 bases from V and 0 from J, leaving 8 bases between them. CDR3 sequence: CASSGRNSYNSPLHF. The CDR3 bases are TGTGCCAGCAGTGGACGGAACTCCTATAATTCACCCCTCCACTTT.

The chain recombines TRBV12-3 or TRBV12-4 with TRBJ1-5, with unresolved D. CDR3 length equals 17 residues. V shed 6 bases and J shed 1 base, with 19 bases lying between them. CDR3: CASSRPGVAGSNQPQHF. For the CDR3, the DNA is TGTGCCAGCAGCCGCCCTGGGGTGGCCGGCAGCAATCAGCCCCAGCATTTT.

The CDR3 bases are TGTGCCAGCAGTACTAGGGGACTAGCGGTATCCTACGAGCAGTACTTC. This sequence encodes CASSTRGLAVSYEQYF. The chain combines TRBV27 with TRBJ2-7, with 11 bases fitting TRBD2. Germline V gene data show CDR1 as MNHEY and CDR2 as SMNVEV (reference sequence). Losses at the gene ends were 5 bases for V and 1 base for J; bases not matched to a gene: 7. The CDR3 spans 16 residues.

This clonotype was found many times. CDR3 in amino acids: CASSLTGQDEAFF. In DNA form, the CDR3 reads TGTGCCAGCAGTTTAACGGGACAGGATGAAGCTTTCTTT. V is TRBV12-3 or TRBV12-4 and J is TRBJ1-1; 8 nucleotides agree with TRBD1. The V and J ends lost 2 bases and 7 bases, in that order; junction bases with no gene match: 3. The CDR3 covers 13 residues.

This clonotype was found a few times. The chain combines TRBV6-5 with TRBJ2-7, with a possible D match to TRBD2 (5 bases). The CDR3 consists of 14 residues. Germline V gene sequence: CDR1 MNHEY, CDR2 SVGAGI. The ends were cut back, 0 bases at V and 7 bases at J, with 13 bases in the middle. Here the CDR3 reads CASSYSGPGGEQYF. CDR3 sequence (DNA): TGTGCCAGCAGTTACTCTGGGCCAGGCGGGGAGCAGTACTTC.